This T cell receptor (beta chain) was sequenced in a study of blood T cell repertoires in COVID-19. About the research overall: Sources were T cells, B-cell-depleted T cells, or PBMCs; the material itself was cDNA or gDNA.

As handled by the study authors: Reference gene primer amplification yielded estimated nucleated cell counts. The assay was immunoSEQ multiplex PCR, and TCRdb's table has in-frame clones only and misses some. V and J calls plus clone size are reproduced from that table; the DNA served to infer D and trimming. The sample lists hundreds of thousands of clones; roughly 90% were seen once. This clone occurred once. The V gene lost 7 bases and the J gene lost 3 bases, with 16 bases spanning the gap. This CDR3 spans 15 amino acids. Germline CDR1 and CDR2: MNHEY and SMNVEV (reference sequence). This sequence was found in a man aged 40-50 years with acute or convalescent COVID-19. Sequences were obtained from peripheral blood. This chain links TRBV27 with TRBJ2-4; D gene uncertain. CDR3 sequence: CASTGSARVKNIQYF. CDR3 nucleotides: TGTGCCAGCACCGGCAGCGCTAGAGTCAAAAACATTCAGTACTTC.